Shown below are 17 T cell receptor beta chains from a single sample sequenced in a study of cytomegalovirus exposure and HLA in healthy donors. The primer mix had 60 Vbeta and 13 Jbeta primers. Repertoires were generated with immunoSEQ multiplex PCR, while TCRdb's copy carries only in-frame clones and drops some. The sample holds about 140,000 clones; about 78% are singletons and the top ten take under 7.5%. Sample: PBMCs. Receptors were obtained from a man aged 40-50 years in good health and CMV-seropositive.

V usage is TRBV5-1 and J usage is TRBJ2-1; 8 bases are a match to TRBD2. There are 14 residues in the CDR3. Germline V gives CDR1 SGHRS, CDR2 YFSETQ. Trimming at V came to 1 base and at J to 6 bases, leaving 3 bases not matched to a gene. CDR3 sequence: CASSLSGGANEQFF. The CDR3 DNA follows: TGCGCCAGCAGCTTGTCCGGGGGGGCCAATGAGCAGTTCTTC.

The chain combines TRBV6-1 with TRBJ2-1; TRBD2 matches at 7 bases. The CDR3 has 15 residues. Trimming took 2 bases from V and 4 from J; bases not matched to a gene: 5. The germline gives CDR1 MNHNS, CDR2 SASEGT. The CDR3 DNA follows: TGTGCCAGCAGTGAAATGGGGGGGACGTACAATGAGCAGTTCTTC. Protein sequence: CASSEMGGTYNEQFF.

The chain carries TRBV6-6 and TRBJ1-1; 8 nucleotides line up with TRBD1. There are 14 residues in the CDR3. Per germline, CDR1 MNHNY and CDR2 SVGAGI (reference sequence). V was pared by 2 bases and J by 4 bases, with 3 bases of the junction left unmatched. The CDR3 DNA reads TGTGCCAGCAGTTACGACAGGGGTGGCACTGAAGCTTTCTTT. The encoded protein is CASSYDRGGTEAFF.

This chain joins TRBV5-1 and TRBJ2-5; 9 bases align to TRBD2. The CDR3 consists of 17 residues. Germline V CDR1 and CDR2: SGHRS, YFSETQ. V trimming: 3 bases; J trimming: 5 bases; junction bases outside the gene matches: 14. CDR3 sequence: CASSWGASGTPIETQYF. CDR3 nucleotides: TGCGCCAGCAGCTGGGGGGCTAGCGGGACTCCTATCGAGACCCAGTACTTC.

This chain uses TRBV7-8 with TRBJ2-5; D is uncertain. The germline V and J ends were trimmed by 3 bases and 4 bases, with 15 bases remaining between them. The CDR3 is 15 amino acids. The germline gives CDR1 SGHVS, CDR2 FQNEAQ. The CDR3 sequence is CASSFLGRRLETQYF. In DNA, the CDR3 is TGTGCCAGCAGCTTCCTTGGTCGGCGGTTAGAGACCCAGTACTTC. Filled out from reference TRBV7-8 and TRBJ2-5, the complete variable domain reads GAGVSQSPRYKVAKRGQDVALRCDPISGHVSLFWYQQALGQGPEFLTYFQNEAQLDKSGLPSDRFFAERPEGSVSTLKIQRTQQEDSAVYLCASSFLGRRLETQYFGPGTRLLVL.

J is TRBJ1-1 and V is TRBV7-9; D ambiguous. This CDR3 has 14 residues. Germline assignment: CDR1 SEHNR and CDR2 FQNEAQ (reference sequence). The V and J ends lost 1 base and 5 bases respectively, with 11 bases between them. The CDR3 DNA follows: TGTGCCAGCAGCTTAGGGGCGGGGAGAACTGAAGCTTTCTTT. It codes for CASSLGAGRTEAFF. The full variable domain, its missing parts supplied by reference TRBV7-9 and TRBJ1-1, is DTGVSQNPRHKITKRGQNVTFRCDPISEHNRLYWYRQTLGQGPEFLTYFQNEAQLEKSRLLSDRFSAERPKGSFSTLEIQRTEQGDSAMYLCASSLGAGRTEAFFGQGTRLTVV.

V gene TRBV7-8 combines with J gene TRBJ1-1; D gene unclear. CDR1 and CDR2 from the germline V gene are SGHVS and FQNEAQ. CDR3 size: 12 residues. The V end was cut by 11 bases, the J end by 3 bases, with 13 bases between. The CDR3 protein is CASRSRYTEAFF. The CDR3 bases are TGTGCCTCGAGATCCCGGTACACTGAAGCTTTCTTT.

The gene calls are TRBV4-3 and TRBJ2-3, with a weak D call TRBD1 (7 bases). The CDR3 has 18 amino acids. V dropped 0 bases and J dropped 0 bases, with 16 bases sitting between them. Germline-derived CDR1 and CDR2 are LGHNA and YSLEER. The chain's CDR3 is CASSQDFSGGRSTDTQYF. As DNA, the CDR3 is TGCGCCAGCAGCCAAGATTTCTCAGGGGGGAGAAGCACAGATACGCAGTATTTT.

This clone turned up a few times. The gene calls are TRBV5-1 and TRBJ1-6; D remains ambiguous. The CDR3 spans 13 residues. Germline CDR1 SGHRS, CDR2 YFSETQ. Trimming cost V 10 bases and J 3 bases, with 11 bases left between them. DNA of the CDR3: TGCGCCTCCAGAGAGGACTATAATTCACCCCTCCACTTT. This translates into CASREDYNSPLHF.

CDR3 sequence: CSVGGRDSVGAYEQYF. The CDR3 DNA reads as TGCAGCGTTGGTGGACGGGACTCTGTCGGGGCCTACGAGCAGTACTTC. This chain links TRBV29-1 with TRBJ2-7, with D perhaps TRBD2 (6 bases). Trimming stripped 4 bases from V and 2 bases from J, with 21 bases between. This CDR3 region has 16 residues. The germline V gene encodes CDR1 SQVTM and CDR2 ANQGSEA.

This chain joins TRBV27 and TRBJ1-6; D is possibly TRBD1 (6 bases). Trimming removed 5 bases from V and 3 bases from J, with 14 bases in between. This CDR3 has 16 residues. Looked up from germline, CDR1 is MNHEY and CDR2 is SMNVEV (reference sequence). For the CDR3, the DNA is TGTGCCAGCAGTCTTTCTGGACAGATCTATAATTCACCCCTCCACTTT. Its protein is CASSLSGQIYNSPLHF.

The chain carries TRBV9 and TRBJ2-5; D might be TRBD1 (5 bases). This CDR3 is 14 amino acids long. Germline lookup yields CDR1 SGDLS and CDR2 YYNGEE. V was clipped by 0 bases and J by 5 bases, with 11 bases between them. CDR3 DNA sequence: TGTGCCAGCAGCGTAGGGACAAAGGGGGAGACCCAGTACTTC. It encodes CASSVGTKGETQYF.

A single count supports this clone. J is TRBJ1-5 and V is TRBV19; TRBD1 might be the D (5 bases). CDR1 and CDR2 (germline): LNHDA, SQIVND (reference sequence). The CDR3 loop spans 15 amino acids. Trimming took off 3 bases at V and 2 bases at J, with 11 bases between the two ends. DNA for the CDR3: TGTGCCAGTAGTATGGTGGGGCTCGGCAATCAGCCCCAGCATTTT. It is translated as CASSMVGLGNQPQHF.

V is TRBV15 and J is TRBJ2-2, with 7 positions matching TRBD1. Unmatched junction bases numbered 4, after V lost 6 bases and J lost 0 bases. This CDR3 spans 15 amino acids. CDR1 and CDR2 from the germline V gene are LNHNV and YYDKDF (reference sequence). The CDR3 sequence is CATSKTGSNTGELFF. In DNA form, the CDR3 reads TGTGCCACCAGTAAGACAGGGTCGAACACCGGGGAGCTGTTTTTT. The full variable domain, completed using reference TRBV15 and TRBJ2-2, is DAMVIQNPRYQVTQFGKPVTLSCSQTLNHNVMYWYQQKSSQAPKLLFHYYDKDFNNEADTPDNFQSRRPNTSFCFLDIRSPGLGDTAMYLCATSKTGSNTGELFFGEGSRLTVL.

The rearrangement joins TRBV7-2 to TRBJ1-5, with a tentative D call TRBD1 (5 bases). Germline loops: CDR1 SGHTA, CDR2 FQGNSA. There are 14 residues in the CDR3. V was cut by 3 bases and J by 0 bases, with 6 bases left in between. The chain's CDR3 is CASSFGASNQPQHF. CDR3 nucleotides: TGTGCCAGCAGCTTTGGGGCTAGCAATCAGCCCCAGCATTTT.

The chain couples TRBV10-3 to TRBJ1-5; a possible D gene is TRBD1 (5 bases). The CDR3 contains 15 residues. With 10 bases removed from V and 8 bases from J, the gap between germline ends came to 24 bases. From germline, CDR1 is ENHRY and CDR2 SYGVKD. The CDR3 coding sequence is TGTGCCACGAGCGAACAGGTGGCCCTTAATGAGCCCCAGCATTTT. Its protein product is CATSEQVALNEPQHF.

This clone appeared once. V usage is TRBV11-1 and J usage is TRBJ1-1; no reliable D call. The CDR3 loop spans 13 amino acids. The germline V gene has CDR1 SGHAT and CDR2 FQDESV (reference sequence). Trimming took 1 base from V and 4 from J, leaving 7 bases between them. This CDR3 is CASSLGSGTEAFF. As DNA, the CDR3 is TGTGCCAGCAGCTTAGGATCGGGCACTGAAGCTTTCTTT. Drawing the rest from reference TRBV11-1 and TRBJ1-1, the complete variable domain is EAEVAQSPRYKITEKSQAVAFWCDPISGHATLYWYRQILGQGPELLVQFQDESVVDDSQLPKDRFSAERLKGVDSTLKIQPAELGDSAMYLCASSLGSGTEAFFGQGTRLTVV.